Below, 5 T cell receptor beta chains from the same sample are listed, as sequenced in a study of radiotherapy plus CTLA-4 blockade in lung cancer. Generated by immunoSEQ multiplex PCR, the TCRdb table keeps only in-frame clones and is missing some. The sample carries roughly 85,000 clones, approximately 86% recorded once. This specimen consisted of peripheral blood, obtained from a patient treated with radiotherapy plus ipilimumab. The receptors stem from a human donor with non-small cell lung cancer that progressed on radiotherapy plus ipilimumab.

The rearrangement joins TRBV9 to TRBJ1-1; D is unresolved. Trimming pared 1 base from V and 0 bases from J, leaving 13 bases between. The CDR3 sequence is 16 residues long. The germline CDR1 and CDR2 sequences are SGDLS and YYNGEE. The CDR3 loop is CASSVLSGYMNTEAFF. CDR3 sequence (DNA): TGTGCCAGCAGCGTATTGAGCGGATACATGAACACTGAAGCTTTCTTT.

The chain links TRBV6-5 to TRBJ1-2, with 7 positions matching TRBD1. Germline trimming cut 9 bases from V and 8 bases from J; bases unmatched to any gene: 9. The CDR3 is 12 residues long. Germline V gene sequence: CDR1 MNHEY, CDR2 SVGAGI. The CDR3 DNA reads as TGTGCCAGTCAGCACAGGGGTATGGGCTACACCTTC. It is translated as CASQHRGMGYTF.

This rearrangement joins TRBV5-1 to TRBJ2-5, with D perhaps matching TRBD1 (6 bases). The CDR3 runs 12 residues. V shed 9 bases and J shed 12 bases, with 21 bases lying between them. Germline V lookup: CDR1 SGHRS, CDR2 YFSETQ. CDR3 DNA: TGCGCCATCAGTATAGTTGGGGGCGTGGAGTACTTC. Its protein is CAISIVGGVEYF.

This CDR3 is CASCGNFNTEAFF. The CDR3 nucleotides are TGTGCCAGTTGTGGGAATTTTAACACTGAAGCTTTCTTT. The chain has TRBV19 and TRBJ1-1, with D unresolved. Germline CDR1 is LNHDA and CDR2 is SQIVND (reference sequence). This CDR3 comprises 13 residues. V lost 8 bases and J 2 bases, leaving 12 bases between the germline ends.

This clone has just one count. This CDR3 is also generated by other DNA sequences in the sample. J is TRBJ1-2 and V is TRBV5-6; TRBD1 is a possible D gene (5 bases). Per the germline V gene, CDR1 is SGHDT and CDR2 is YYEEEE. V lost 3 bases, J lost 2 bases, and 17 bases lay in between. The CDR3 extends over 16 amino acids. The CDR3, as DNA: TGTGCCAGCAGCTACGGCGGCGGGGGGGAGAACTATGGCTACACCTTC. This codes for CASSYGGGGENYGYTF.